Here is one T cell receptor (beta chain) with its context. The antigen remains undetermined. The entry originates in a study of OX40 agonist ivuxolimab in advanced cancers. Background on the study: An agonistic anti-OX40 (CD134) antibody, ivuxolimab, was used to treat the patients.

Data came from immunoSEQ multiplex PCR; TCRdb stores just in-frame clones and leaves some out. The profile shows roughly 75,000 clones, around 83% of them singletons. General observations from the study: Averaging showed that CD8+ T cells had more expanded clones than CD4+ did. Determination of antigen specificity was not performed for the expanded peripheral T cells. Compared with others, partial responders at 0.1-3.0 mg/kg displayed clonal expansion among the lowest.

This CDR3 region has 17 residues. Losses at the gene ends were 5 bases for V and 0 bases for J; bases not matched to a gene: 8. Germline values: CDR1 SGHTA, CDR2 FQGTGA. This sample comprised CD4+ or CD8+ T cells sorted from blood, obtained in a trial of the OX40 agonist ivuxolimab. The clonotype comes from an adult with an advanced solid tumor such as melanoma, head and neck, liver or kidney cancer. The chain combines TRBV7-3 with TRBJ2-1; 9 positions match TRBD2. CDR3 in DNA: TGTGCCAGCAGCCAAGCGGGGGGCACGAGCTCCTACAATGAGCAGTTCTTC. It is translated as CASSQAGGTSSYNEQFF.